Described below is a single TCR beta chain sequence and its context. What it binds is unknown. In the study's own analysis: Filtering of immunoSEQ junctional sequences could not match full-length read filtering. This table comes from immunoSEQ multiplex PCR, and its TCRdb copy is limited to in-frame clones, with some not included. The D gene and trimming were derived from the DNA, and the V and J assignments and clone size from that table. The sample yields 1.5 million to 2.5 million clones, roughly 94% seen once. CD8 cells classed as naive were CD45RO-negative and positively selected for CCR7, excluding terminally differentiated effector memory CD45RA+ cells. Germline assignment: CDR1 SEHNR and CDR2 FQNEAQ (reference sequence). CDR3 length equals 12 residues. Trimming removed 11 bases from V and 5 bases from J, with 12 bases in between. The entry originates in a study of shared clonotypes between healthy human individuals. Study findings and constraints: Relative to memory subsets, naive subsets generally showed larger estimated richness. Sample collection involved blood only; tissue repertoires are likely different.

The chain joins TRBV7-9 to TRBJ2-2; D unresolved. The sequence was obtained from a man younger than 35 in good health. The sequencing sample was made of naive CD8+ T cells sorted from blood. This chain's CDR3 is CASRARTGELFF. CDR3 bases: TGTGCCTCCCGGGCCCGAACCGGGGAGCTGTTTTTT.